This TCR beta chain was captured by sequencing in a study of response to subunit inactivated influenza vaccine. Findings and caveats of the study: Each seasonal influenza vaccination, the authors suggested, recruits few new T cells.

This clonotype was counted a few times. The antigen remains undetermined. The germline V gene encodes CDR1 DFQATT and CDR2 SNEGSKA (reference sequence). Trimming at V came to 3 bases and at J to 4 bases, leaving 5 bases not matched to a gene. The CDR3 has 13 amino acids. TCRdb itself ran the RT-PCR reads through MiXCR, one entry per CDR3 protein. The sample yields about 300,000 distinct CDR3 sequences, 20% to 25% seen once. Sequencing was performed on PBMCs from blood, taken about 20 months after vaccination. The clonotype was recovered from a man aged 50 to 69 who received an inactivated influenza vaccine. The chain combines TRBV20-1 with TRBJ1-1, with TRBD1 identical over 7 bases. CDR3 protein: CSARGYRGTEAFF. The CDR3 DNA sequence: TGCAGTGCTAGGGGTTACAGGGGCACTGAAGCTTTCTTT.